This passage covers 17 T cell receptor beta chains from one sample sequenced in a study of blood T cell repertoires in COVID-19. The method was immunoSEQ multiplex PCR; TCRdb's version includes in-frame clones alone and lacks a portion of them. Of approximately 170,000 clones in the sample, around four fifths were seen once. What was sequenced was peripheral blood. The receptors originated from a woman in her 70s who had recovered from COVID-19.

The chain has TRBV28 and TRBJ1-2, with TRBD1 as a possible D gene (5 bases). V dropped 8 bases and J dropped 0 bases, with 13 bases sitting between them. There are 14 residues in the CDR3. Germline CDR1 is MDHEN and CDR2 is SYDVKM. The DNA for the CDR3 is TGTGCCAGCGGGGGGTCACCCCCTAACTATGGCTACACCTTC. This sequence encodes CASGGSPPNYGYTF.

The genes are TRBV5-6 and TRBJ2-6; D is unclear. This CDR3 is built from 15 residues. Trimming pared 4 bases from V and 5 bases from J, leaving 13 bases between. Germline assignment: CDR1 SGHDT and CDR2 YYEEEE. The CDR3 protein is CASSPGGPRANVLTF. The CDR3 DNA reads TGTGCCAGCAGCCCCGGCGGCCCGAGGGCCAACGTCCTGACTTTC.

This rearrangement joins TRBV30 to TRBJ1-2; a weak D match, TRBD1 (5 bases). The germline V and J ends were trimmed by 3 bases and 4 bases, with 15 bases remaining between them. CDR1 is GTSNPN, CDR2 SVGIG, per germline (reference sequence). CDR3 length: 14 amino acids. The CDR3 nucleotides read TGTGCCTGGAGCCCCACGGGGGGTTTCTATGGCTACACCTTC. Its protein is CAWSPTGGFYGYTF.

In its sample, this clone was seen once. The CDR3 region is CASSPRTGPTYEQYF. Written as DNA, the CDR3 is TGTGCCAGCAGCCCGCGGACAGGACCGACCTACGAGCAGTACTTC. The chain is built from TRBV11-2 and TRBJ2-7; 7 nucleotides match TRBD1. Trimming removed 5 bases from V and 2 bases from J; junction bases left unmatched: 9. From germline, CDR1 is SGHAT and CDR2 FQNNGV. The CDR3 is made up of 15 amino acids.

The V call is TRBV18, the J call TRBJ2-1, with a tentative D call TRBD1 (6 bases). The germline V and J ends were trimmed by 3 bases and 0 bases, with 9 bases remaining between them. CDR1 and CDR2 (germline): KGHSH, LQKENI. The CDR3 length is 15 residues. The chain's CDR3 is CASSPGTNSYNEQFF. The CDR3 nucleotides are TGTGCCAGCTCACCCGGGACAAACTCCTACAATGAGCAGTTCTTC.

CDR3 bases: TGTGCCAGCAGCCGAAGGGACAGGGATGGCGAGACCCAGTACTTC. Protein product: CASSRRDRDGETQYF. The chain joins TRBV5-4 to TRBJ2-5; 9 bases are a match to TRBD1. CDR1 is SGHNT and CDR2 is YYREEE in the germline V gene (reference sequence). The trim removed 4 bases at V and 5 bases at J, leaving 9 bases unmatched. The CDR3 covers 15 residues.

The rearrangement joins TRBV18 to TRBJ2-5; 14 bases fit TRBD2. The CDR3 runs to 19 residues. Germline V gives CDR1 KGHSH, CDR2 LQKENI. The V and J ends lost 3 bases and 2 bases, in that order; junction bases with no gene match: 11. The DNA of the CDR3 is TGTGCCAGCTCACCTCCCAGTCGGACTAGCGGGAGGACGCAAGAGACCCAGTACTTC. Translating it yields CASSPPSRTSGRTQETQYF.

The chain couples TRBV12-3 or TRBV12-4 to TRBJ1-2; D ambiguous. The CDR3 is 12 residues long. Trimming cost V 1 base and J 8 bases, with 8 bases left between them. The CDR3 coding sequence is TGTGCCAGCAGTTTAGAGGGAGCAGGCTACACCTTC. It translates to CASSLEGAGYTF.

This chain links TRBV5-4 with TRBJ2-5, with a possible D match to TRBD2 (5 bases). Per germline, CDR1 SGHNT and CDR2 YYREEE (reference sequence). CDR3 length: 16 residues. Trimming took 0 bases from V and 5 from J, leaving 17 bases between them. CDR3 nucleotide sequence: TGTGCCAGCAGCTTGGGGGTCCGGGGAAGGGTTGAGACCCAGTACTTC. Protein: CASSLGVRGRVETQYF.

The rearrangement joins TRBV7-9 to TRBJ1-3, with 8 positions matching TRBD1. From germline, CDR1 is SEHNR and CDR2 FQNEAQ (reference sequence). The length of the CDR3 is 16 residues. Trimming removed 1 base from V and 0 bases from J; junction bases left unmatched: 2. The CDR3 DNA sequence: TGTGCCAGCAGCTTAGGGACAGGGTTCTCTGGAAACACCATATATTTT. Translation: CASSLGTGFSGNTIYF.

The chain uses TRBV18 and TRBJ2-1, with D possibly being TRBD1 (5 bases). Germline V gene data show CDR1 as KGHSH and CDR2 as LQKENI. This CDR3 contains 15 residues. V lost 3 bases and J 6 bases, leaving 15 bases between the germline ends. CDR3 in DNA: TGTGCCAGCTCACCGGTCGCCACAGGACGCAATGAGCAGTTCTTC. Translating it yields CASSPVATGRNEQFF. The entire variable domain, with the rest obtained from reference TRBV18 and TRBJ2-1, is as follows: NAGVMQNPRHLVRRRGQEARLRCSPMKGHSHVYWYRQLPEEGLKFMVYLQKENIIDESGMPKERFSAEFPKEGPSILRIQQVVRGDSAAYFCASSPVATGRNEQFFGPGTRLTVL.

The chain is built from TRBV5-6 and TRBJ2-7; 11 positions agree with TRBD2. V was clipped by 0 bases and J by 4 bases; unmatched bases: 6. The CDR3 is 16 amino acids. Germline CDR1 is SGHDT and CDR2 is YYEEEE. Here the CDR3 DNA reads TGTGCCAGCAGCTTGGCCGGGCCTAGCGGGAGGTACGAGCAGTACTTC. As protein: CASSLAGPSGRYEQYF. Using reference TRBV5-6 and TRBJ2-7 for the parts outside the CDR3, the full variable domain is DAGVTQSPTHLIKTRGQQVTLRCSPKSGHDTVSWYQQALGQGPQFIFQYYEEEERQRGNFPDRFSGHQFPNYSSELNVNALLLGDSALYLCASSLAGPSGRYEQYFGPGTRLTVT.

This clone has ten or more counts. The CDR3 is CASSPAGTGELFF. The CDR3 nucleotides read TGTGCCAGCTCACCCGCGGGGACCGGGGAGCTGTTTTTT. The chain is built from TRBV18 and TRBJ2-2, with D perhaps matching TRBD2 (6 bases). This CDR3 spans 13 amino acids. V was cut by 3 bases and J by 5 bases, with 7 bases left in between. Germline V gene data show CDR1 as KGHSH and CDR2 as LQKENI. Full variable domain (outside the CDR3, taken from reference TRBV18 and TRBJ2-2): NAGVMQNPRHLVRRRGQEARLRCSPMKGHSHVYWYRQLPEEGLKFMVYLQKENIIDESGMPKERFSAEFPKEGPSILRIQQVVRGDSAAYFCASSPAGTGELFFGEGSRLTVL.

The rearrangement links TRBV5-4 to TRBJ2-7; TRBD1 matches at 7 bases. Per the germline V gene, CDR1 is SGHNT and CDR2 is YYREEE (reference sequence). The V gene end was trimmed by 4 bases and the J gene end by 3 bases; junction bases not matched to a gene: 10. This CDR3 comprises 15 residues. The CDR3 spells CASSPRQGRRYEQYF. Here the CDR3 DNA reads TGTGCCAGCAGCCCCCGACAGGGAAGACGCTACGAGCAGTACTTC.

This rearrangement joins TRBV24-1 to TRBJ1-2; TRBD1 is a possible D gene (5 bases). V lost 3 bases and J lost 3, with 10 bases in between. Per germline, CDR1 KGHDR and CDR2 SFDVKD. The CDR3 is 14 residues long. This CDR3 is CATSDTDRDYGYTF. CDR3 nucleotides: TGTGCCACCAGTGATACCGACAGAGACTATGGCTACACCTTC.

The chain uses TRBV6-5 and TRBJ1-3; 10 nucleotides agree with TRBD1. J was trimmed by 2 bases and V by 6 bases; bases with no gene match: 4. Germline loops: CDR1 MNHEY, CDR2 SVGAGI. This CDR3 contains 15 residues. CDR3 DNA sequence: TGTGCCAGCAGACCCGGGACAGGGGCTGGAAACACCATATATTTT. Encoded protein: CASRPGTGAGNTIYF.

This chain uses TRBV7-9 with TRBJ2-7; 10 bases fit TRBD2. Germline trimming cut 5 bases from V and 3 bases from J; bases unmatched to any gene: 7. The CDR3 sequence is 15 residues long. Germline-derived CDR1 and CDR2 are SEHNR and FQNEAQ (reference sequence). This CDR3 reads CASSPGLAELYEQYF. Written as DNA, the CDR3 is TGTGCCAGCAGCCCAGGACTAGCGGAGCTCTACGAGCAGTACTTC.